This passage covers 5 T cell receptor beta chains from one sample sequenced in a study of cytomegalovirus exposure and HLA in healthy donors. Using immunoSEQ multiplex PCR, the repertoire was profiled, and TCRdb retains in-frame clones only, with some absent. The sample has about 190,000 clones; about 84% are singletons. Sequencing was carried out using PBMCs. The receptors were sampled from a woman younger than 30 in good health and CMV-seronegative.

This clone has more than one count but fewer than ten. In DNA, the CDR3 is TGTGCCAGCTCACCACCGGCGGGACAGGGGAACACTGAAGCTTTCTTT. Translated, it gives CASSPPAGQGNTEAFF. The rearrangement joins TRBV18 to TRBJ1-1; the match to TRBD1 covers 9 bases. CDR1 is KGHSH, CDR2 LQKENI, per germline. With 0 bases clipped from V and 1 base from J, the junction kept 3 bases outside the gene matches. The CDR3 is 16 residues long. Full variable domain (remainder filled in from reference TRBV18 and TRBJ1-1): NAGVMQNPRHLVRRRGQEARLRCSPMKGHSHVYWYRQLPEEGLKFMVYLQKENIIDESGMPKERFSAEFPKEGPSILRIQQVVRGDSAAYFCASSPPAGQGNTEAFFGQGTRLTVV.

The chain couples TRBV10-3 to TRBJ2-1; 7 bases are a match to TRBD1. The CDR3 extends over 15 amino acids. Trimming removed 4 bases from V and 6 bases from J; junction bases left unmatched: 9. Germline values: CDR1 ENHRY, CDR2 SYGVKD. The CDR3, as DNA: TGTGCCATCAGTGTTCGGCAGGGGGATATCAATGAGCAGTTCTTC. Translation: CAISVRQGDINEQFF.

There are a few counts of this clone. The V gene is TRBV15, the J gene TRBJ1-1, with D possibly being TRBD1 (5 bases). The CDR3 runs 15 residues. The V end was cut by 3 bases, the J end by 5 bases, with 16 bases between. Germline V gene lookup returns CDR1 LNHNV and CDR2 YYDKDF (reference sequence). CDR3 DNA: TGTGCCACCAGCAGGGCGGGGGGATCGGGGACTGAAGCTTTCTTT. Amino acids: CATSRAGGSGTEAFF. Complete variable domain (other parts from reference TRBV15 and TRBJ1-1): DAMVIQNPRYQVTQFGKPVTLSCSQTLNHNVMYWYQQKSSQAPKLLFHYYDKDFNNEADTPDNFQSRRPNTSFCFLDIRSPGLGDTAMYLCATSRAGGSGTEAFFGQGTRLTVV.

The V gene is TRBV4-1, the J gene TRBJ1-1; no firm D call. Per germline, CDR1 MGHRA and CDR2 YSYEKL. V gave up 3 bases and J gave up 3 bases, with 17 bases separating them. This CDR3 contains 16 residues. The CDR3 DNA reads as TGCGCCAGCAGCCAGAAAACCCAGTCCATCCACACTGAAGCTTTCTTT. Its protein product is CASSQKTQSIHTEAFF.

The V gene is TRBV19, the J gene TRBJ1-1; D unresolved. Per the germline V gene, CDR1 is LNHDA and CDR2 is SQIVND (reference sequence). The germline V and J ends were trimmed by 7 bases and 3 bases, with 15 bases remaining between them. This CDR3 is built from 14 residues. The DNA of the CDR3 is TGTGCCAGTACAGTAGCATCGGGGTACACTGAAGCTTTCTTT. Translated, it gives CASTVASGYTEAFF.